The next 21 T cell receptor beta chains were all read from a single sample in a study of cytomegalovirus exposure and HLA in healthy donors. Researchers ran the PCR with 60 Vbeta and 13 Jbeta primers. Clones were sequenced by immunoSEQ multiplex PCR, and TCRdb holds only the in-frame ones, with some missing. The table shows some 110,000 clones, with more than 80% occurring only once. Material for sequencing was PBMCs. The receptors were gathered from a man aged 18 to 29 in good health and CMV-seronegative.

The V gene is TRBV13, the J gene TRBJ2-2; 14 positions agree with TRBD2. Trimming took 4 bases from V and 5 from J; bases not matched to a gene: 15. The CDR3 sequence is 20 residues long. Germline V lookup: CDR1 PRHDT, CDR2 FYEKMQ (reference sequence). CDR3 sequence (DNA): TGTGCCAGCAGCTCCTGGACTAGCGGGAGGACCGACCGAGGAACCGGGGAGCTGTTTTTT. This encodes CASSSWTSGRTDRGTGELFF. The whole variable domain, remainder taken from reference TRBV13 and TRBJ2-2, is AAGVIQSPRHLIKEKRETATLKCYPIPRHDTVYWYQQGPGQDPQFLISFYEKMQSDKGSIPDRFSAQQFSDYHSELNMSSLELGDSALYFCASSSWTSGRTDRGTGELFFGEGSRLTVL.

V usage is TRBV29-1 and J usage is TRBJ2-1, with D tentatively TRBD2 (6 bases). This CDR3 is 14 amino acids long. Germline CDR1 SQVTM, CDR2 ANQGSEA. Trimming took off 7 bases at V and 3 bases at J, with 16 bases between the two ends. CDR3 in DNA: TGCAGCGCTCCCCGGTGGGGGGACTACAATGAGCAGTTCTTC. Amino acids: CSAPRWGDYNEQFF.

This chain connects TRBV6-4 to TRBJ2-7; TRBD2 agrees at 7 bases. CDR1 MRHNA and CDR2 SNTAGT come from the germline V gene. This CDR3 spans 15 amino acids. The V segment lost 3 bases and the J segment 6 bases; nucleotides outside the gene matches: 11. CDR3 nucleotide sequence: TGTGCCAGCAGTGAAGCGTGGGAGGGAAAGAGCGAGCAGTACTTC. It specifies CASSEAWEGKSEQYF.

CDR3 residues: CASSSRDSTNRHF. The CDR3 DNA follows: TGTGCCAGCAGTTCTAGGGACTCCACGAATAGGCATTTT. This chain uses TRBV6-6 with TRBJ1-5; maybe TRBD1 (5 bases). Germline CDR1 MNHNY, CDR2 SVGAGI (reference sequence). V was trimmed by 4 bases and J by 15 bases, leaving 19 bases between them. This CDR3 is 13 amino acids long.

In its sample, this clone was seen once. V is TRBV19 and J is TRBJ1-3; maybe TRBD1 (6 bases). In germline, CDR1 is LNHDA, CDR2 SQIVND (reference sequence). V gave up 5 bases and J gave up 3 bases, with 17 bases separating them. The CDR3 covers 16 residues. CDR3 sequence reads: CASSGRGGAGGNTIYF. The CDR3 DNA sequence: TGTGCCAGTAGTGGCCGGGGGGGCGCAGGTGGAAACACCATATATTTT.

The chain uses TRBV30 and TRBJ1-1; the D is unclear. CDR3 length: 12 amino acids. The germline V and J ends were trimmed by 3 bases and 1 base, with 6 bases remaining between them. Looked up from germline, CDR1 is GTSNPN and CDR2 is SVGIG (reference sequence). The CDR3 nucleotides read TGTGCCTGGAGCGCGTGGAACACTGAAGCTTTCTTT. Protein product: CAWSAWNTEAFF.

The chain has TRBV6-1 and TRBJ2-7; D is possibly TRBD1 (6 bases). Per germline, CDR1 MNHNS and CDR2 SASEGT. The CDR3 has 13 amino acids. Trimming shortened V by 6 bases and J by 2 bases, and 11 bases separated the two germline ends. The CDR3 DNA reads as TGTGCCAGCAGATTCGACAGGACCTACGAGCAGTACTTC. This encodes CASRFDRTYEQYF.

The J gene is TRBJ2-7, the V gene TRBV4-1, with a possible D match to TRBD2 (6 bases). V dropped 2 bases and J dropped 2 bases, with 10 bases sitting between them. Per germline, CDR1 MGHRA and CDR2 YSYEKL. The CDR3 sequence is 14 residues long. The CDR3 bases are TGCGCCAGCAGCCAACGGGAGCTAGCCTACGAGCAGTACTTC. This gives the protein CASSQRELAYEQYF.

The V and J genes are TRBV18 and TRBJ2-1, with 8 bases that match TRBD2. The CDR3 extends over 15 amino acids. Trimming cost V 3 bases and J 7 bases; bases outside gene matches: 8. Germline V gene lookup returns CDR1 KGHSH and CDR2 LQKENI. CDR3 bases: TGTGCCAGCTCACCCAACTCCGGGACTAGTAATGAGCAGTTCTTC. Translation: CASSPNSGTSNEQFF. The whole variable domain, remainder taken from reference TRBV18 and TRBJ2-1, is NAGVMQNPRHLVRRRGQEARLRCSPMKGHSHVYWYRQLPEEGLKFMVYLQKENIIDESGMPKERFSAEFPKEGPSILRIQQVVRGDSAAYFCASSPNSGTSNEQFFGPGTRLTVL.

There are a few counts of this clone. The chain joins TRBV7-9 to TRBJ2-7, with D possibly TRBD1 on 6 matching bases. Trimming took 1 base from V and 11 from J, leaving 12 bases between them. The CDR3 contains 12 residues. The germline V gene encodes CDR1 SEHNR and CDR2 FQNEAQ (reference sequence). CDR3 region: CASSLEQGVKYF. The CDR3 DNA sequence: TGTGCCAGCAGCTTAGAACAGGGAGTCAAGTACTTC. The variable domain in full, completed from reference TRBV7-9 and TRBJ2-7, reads DTGVSQNPRHKITKRGQNVTFRCDPISEHNRLYWYRQTLGQGPEFLTYFQNEAQLEKSRLLSDRFSAERPKGSFSTLEIQRTEQGDSAMYLCASSLEQGVKYFGPGTRLTVT.

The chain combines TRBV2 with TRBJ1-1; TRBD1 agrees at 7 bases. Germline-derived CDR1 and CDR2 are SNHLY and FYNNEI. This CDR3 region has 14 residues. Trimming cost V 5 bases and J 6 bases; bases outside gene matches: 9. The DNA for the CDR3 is TGTGCCAGCAGTTCCCTCAGGGGGTCATCTGAAGCTTTCTTT. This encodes CASSSLRGSSEAFF.

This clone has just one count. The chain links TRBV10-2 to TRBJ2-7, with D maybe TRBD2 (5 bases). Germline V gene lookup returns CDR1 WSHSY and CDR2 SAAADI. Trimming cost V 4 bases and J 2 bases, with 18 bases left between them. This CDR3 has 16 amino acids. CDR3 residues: CASSGIGGPSPYEQYF. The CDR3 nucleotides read TGCGCCAGCAGTGGAATCGGAGGCCCCAGTCCCTACGAGCAGTACTTC.

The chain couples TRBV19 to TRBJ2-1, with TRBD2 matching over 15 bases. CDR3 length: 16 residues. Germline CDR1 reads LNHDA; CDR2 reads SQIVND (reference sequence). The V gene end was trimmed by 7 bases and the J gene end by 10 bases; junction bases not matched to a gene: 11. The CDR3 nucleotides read TGTGCCAGTACCCCAGGACTAGCGGGAGGGCCAGGGGAGCAGTTCTTC. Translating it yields CASTPGLAGGPGEQFF.

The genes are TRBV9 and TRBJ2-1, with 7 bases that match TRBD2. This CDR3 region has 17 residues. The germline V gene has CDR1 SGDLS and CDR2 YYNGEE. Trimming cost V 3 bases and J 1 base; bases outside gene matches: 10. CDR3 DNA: TGTGCCAGCAGCGAGGCCTGGGGGGGACCTTCCTACAATGAGCAGTTCTTC. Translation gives CASSEAWGGPSYNEQFF.

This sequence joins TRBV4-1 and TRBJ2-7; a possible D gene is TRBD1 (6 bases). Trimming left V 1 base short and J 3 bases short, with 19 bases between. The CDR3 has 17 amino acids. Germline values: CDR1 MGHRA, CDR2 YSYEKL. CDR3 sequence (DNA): TGCGCCAGCAGCCAAGGGGCAGGGGACCCAGGCCTCTACGAGCAGTACTTC. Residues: CASSQGAGDPGLYEQYF.

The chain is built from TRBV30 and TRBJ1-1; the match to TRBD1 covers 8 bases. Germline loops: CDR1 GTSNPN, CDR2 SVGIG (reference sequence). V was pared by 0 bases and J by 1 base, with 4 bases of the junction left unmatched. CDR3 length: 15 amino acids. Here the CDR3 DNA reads TGTGCCTGGAGTGTACGAACAGGGGGGAACACTGAAGCTTTCTTT. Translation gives CAWSVRTGGNTEAFF. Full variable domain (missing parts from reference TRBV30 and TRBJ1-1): SQTIHQWPATLVQPVGSPLSLECTVEGTSNPNLYWYRQAAGRGLQLLFYSVGIGQISSEVPQNLSASRPQDRQFILSSKKLLLSDSGFYLCAWSVRTGGNTEAFFGQGTRLTVV.

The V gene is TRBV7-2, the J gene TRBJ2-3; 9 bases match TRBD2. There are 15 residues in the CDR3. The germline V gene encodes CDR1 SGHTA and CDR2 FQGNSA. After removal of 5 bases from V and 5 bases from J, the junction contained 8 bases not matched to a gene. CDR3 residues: CASSLVAGERDTQYF. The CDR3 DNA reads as TGTGCCAGCAGCCTCGTAGCGGGAGAACGAGATACGCAGTATTTT.

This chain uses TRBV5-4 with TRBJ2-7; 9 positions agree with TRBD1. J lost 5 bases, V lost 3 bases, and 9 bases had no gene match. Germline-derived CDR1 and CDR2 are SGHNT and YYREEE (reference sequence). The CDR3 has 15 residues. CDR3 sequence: CASSWDREVSHEQYF. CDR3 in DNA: TGTGCCAGCAGCTGGGACAGGGAGGTTTCTCACGAGCAGTACTTC.

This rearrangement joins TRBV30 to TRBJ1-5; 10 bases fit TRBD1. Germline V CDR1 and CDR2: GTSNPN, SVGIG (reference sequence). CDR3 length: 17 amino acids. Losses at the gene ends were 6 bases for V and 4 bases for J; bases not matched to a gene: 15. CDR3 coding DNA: TGTGCCTGCAAGACTCCGGGGGGACAGGGGATAAATCAGCCCCAGCATTTT. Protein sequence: CACKTPGGQGINQPQHF.

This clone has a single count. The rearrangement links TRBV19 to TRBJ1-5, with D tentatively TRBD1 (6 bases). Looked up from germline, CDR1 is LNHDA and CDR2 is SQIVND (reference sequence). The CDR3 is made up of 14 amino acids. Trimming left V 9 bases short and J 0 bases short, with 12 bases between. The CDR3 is CARQGYYSNQPQHF. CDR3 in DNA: TGTGCCAGACAGGGTTACTATAGCAATCAGCCCCAGCATTTT.

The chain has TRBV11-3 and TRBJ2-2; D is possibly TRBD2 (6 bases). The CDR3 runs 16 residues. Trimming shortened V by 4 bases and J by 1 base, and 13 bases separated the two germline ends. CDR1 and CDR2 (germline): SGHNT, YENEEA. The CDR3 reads CASSSPGLVNTGELFF. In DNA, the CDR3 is TGTGCCAGCAGCTCACCGGGACTCGTGAACACCGGGGAGCTGTTTTTT.